The next 19 T cell receptor beta chains were all read from a single sample in a study of blood T cell repertoires in COVID-19. Produced via immunoSEQ multiplex PCR; TCRdb's table is partial and in-frame only. This table has 140,000 to 150,000 clones, more than 75% appearing once. Sequenced: PBMCs or T cells enriched from blood (not recorded which). The receptors stem from a woman aged 25-40 years with acute COVID-19.

This chain joins TRBV3-1 (or the pseudogene TRBV3-2) and TRBJ2-1; TRBD2 is a possible D gene (5 bases). The germline CDR1 and CDR2 sequences are LGHDT and YNNKEL (reference sequence). The CDR3 length is 17 residues. V lost 1 base, J lost 0 bases, and 13 bases lay in between. Here the CDR3 DNA reads TGTGCCAGCAGCCAAGTCTCTAGCTGGAGCTCCTACAATGAGCAGTTCTTC. Translating it yields CASSQVSSWSSYNEQFF.

This chain connects TRBV19 to TRBJ2-1; D perhaps matches TRBD2 (5 bases). Trimming left V 4 bases short and J 12 bases short, with 16 bases between. CDR1 is LNHDA and CDR2 is SQIVND in the germline V gene (reference sequence). This CDR3 has 13 amino acids. Here the CDR3 DNA reads TGTGCCAGTAGTACCCAAGGGAGTATTGGGCAGTTCTTC. This gives the protein CASSTQGSIGQFF.

The V and J genes are TRBV30 and TRBJ1-2; D is unresolved. Trimming pared 2 bases from V and 7 bases from J, leaving 11 bases between. CDR1 and CDR2 (germline): GTSNPN, SVGIG (reference sequence). CDR3 length equals 12 residues. The CDR3 spells CAWSLWAGGYTF. Here the CDR3 DNA reads TGTGCCTGGAGTCTGTGGGCGGGTGGCTACACCTTC.

The J gene is TRBJ2-1, the V gene TRBV7-3; TRBD1 agrees at 7 bases. Germline trimming cut 5 bases from V and 1 base from J; bases unmatched to any gene: 2. This CDR3 spans 14 amino acids. Germline V lookup: CDR1 SGHTA, CDR2 FQGTGA. CDR3 sequence: CASSEDRSYNEQFF. CDR3 DNA sequence: TGTGCCAGCAGCGAGGACAGGTCCTACAATGAGCAGTTCTTC.

This chain joins TRBV28 and TRBJ2-1, with TRBD2 matching 10 bases. Germline V gene data show CDR1 as MDHEN and CDR2 as SYDVKM. This CDR3 region has 15 residues. Trimming removed 5 bases from V and 6 bases from J; junction bases left unmatched: 7. CDR3 in amino acids: CASSNLAGEANEQFF. CDR3 nucleotide sequence: TGTGCCAGCAGTAATCTAGCGGGAGAGGCCAATGAGCAGTTCTTC.

The chain joins TRBV19 to TRBJ1-1; tentative D call: TRBD1 (5 bases). The V and J ends lost 3 bases and 3 bases respectively, with 11 bases between them. CDR1 is LNHDA and CDR2 is SQIVND in the germline V gene (reference sequence). This CDR3 has 14 residues. CDR3 sequence (DNA): TGTGCCAGTAGTATTCAGGAGGGGTACACTGAAGCTTTCTTT. Translating gives CASSIQEGYTEAFF. The complete variable domain, with remaining parts taken from reference TRBV19 and TRBJ1-1, reads DGGITQSPKYLFRKEGQNVTLSCEQNLNHDAMYWYRQDPGQGLRLIYYSQIVNDFQKGDIAEGYSVSREKKESFPLTVTSAQKNPTAFYLCASSIQEGYTEAFFGQGTRLTVV.

The V and J genes are TRBV29-1 and TRBJ1-1; 10 bases are a match to TRBD1. There are 14 residues in the CDR3. V lost 6 bases and J lost 4; bases outside the gene matches: 8. Germline V gene data show CDR1 as SQVTM and CDR2 as ANQGSEA. The CDR3 is CSVIRDRGSTEAFF. The CDR3 region has the DNA TGCAGCGTCATAAGGGACAGGGGTTCCACTGAAGCTTTCTTT.

The V and J genes are TRBV11-2 and TRBJ1-4; 9 bases match TRBD1. V was pared by 5 bases and J by 8 bases, with 9 bases of the junction left unmatched. Germline CDR1 and CDR2: SGHAT and FQNNGV. The CDR3 sequence is 15 residues long. The CDR3 loop reads CASSLTGGAWEKLFF. The CDR3 bases are TGTGCCAGCAGCCTAACAGGGGGCGCTTGGGAAAAACTGTTTTTT.

The chain is built from TRBV6-5 and TRBJ2-7; 9 nucleotides match TRBD1. The junction had 12 bases not matched to a gene; V was cut back by 5 bases and J by 13 bases. The CDR3 has 13 residues. Germline lookup yields CDR1 MNHEY and CDR2 SVGAGI. For the CDR3, the DNA is TGTGCCAGCAGTACCCCCGGGACAGGGTTTTCCTACTTC. Protein product: CASSTPGTGFSYF.

The chain combines TRBV3-1 (or the pseudogene TRBV3-2) with TRBJ1-5; D gene unclear. V was shortened by 0 bases and J by 9 bases, with 6 bases between the two germline ends. The CDR3 runs 12 residues. Germline assignment: CDR1 LGHDT and CDR2 YNNKEL (reference sequence). CDR3 residues: CASSQERGPQHF. The CDR3 DNA reads TGTGCCAGCAGCCAAGAGAGAGGGCCCCAGCATTTT.

This chain links TRBV5-1 with TRBJ1-1, with a possible D match to TRBD1 (5 bases). This CDR3 contains 13 residues. Germline V lookup: CDR1 SGHRS, CDR2 YFSETQ. V was pared by 5 bases and J by 1 base, with 9 bases between. The CDR3 spells CASRGVGNTEAFF. CDR3 coding DNA: TGCGCCAGCAGAGGGGTTGGGAACACTGAAGCTTTCTTT.

V and J are TRBV7-2 and TRBJ1-4; the match to TRBD1 covers 8 bases. The CDR3 contains 16 residues. The germline V gene encodes CDR1 SGHTA and CDR2 FQGNSA. Trimming removed 1 base from V and 7 bases from J; junction bases left unmatched: 8. The CDR3 region is CASSLVPGGASEKLFF. CDR3 sequence (DNA): TGTGCCAGCAGCTTAGTCCCAGGGGGCGCGAGTGAAAAACTGTTTTTT.

V is TRBV7-6 and J is TRBJ2-1; tentatively, D is TRBD2 (5 bases). The germline V gene encodes CDR1 SGHVS and CDR2 FNYEAQ. Trimming took 1 base from V and 7 from J, leaving 14 bases between them. CDR3 length equals 15 residues. CDR3 DNA sequence: TGTGCCAGCAGCTTAGTGGAAGAGGGTCGGAATGAGCAGTTCTTC. It codes for CASSLVEEGRNEQFF.

This clone was counted a single time. The chain carries TRBV10-3 and TRBJ2-3; D ambiguous. The CDR3 covers 15 residues. V gave up 1 base and J gave up 0 bases, with 8 bases separating them. Germline V gene sequence: CDR1 ENHRY, CDR2 SYGVKD. The CDR3 nucleotides read TGTGCCATCAGTGAGTACACGACTAGCACAGATACGCAGTATTTT. Translation gives CAISEYTTSTDTQYF.

V usage is TRBV7-2 and J usage is TRBJ2-1; 10 nucleotides match TRBD2. V lost 1 base and J lost 6; bases outside the gene matches: 9. Germline CDR1 reads SGHTA; CDR2 reads FQGNSA. The CDR3 loop spans 17 amino acids. The CDR3 is CASSLVVASGSFNEQFF. Written as DNA, the CDR3 is TGTGCCAGCAGCTTAGTGGTGGCTAGCGGGAGTTTCAATGAGCAGTTCTTC.

The rearrangement uses TRBV29-1 and TRBJ2-3; 8 bases match TRBD2. Germline-derived CDR1 and CDR2 are SQVTM and ANQGSEA. The CDR3 spans 13 residues. Trimming removed 7 bases from V and 2 bases from J; junction bases left unmatched: 5. The CDR3 loop reads CSETGGLTDTQYF. The CDR3 DNA is TGCAGCGAAACGGGAGGGCTCACAGATACGCAGTATTTT.

V is TRBV30 and J is TRBJ2-5; possibly TRBD2 for D (5 bases). Germline V gene sequence: CDR1 GTSNPN, CDR2 SVGIG (reference sequence). This CDR3 has 15 amino acids. Trimming removed 0 bases at V and 0 bases at J, with 11 bases between. CDR3 amino acids: CAWSVALGDQETQYF. The CDR3 DNA follows: TGTGCCTGGAGTGTGGCCCTGGGAGACCAAGAGACCCAGTACTTC. The full variable domain, rest sourced from reference TRBV30 and TRBJ2-5, is SQTIHQWPATLVQPVGSPLSLECTVEGTSNPNLYWYRQAAGRGLQLLFYSVGIGQISSEVPQNLSASRPQDRQFILSSKKLLLSDSGFYLCAWSVALGDQETQYFGPGTRLLVL.

This chain uses TRBV7-2 with TRBJ2-3; no reliable D call. CDR1 SGHTA and CDR2 FQGNSA come from the germline V gene. V dropped 1 base and J dropped 4 bases, with 12 bases sitting between them. CDR3 length: 15 amino acids. CDR3 in DNA: TGTGCCAGCAGCTTAGGGCCCCACCTAGCAGATACGCAGTATTTT. Its protein product is CASSLGPHLADTQYF.

This rearrangement joins TRBV4-1 to TRBJ2-7; possible D gene TRBD1, 6 bases. Trimming took 1 base from V and 3 from J, leaving 13 bases between them. This CDR3 spans 15 amino acids. Germline V gives CDR1 MGHRA, CDR2 YSYEKL. In DNA form, the CDR3 reads TGCGCCAGCAGCCAAGGCTATGGACAGTTCTACGAGCAGTACTTC. Translated, it gives CASSQGYGQFYEQYF.